This TCR beta chain was sequenced during a study of blood T cell repertoires in COVID-19. Study background: The United States, Italy and Spain provided the acute and convalescent COVID-19 samples.

Measured with immunoSEQ multiplex PCR; TCRdb has only the in-frame clones, and not every one. This sample has approximately 200,000 clones, with around 85% found just once. V lost 7 bases to trimming and J lost 6 bases, with 19 bases between them. This CDR3 has 14 amino acids. Germline V lookup: CDR1 SEHNR, CDR2 FQNEAQ (reference sequence). Input material: peripheral blood. The receptor was derived from a man aged 25 to 40 with acute or convalescent COVID-19. The chain carries TRBV7-9 and TRBJ2-7; tentative D call: TRBD2 (5 bases). CDR3 protein: CASTLSATGREQYF. CDR3 coding DNA: TGTGCCAGCACCCTTAGCGCGACTGGGCGCGAGCAGTACTTC.